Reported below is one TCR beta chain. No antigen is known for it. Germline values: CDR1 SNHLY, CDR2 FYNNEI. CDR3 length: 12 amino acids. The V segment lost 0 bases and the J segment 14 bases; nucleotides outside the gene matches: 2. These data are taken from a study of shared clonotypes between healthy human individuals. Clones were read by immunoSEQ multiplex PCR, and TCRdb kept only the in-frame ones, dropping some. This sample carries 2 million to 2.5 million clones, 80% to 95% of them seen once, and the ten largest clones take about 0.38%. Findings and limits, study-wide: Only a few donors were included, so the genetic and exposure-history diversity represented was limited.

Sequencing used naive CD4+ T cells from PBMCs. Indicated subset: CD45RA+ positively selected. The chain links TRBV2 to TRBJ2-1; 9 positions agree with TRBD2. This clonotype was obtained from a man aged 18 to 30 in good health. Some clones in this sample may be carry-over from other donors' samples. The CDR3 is CASSEAQREEFF. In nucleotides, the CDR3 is TGTGCCAGCAGTGAAGCCCAGCGGGAGGAGTTCTTC.